This T cell receptor (beta chain) was recorded in a study of OX40 agonist ivuxolimab in advanced cancers. Study observations and caveats: Circulating CD4+ and CD8+ T cells showed clonal expansion by week 6 at 0.1 to 3.0 mg/kg.

The CDR3 is 16 amino acids. Germline V gene sequence: CDR1 LGHNT, CDR2 FRNRAP. Trimming cost V 7 bases and J 0 bases, with 17 bases left between them. Sequencing used immunoSEQ multiplex PCR; TCRdb keeps in-frame clones, though not all of them. The sample contains roughly 58,000 clones, around 77% of which appear only once. About this clone itself: No antigen is known for it.

The rearrangement links TRBV12-5 to TRBJ2-3; D is possibly TRBD2 (7 bases). The origin of this receptor is an adult with an advanced solid tumor such as melanoma, head and neck, liver or kidney cancer. The material was CD4+ or CD8+ T cells sorted from blood, obtained in a trial of the OX40 agonist ivuxolimab. CDR3 nucleotide sequence: TGTGCTAGTGCCCTTGGGAGGGGGACAAGCACAGATACGCAGTATTTT. Protein product: CASALGRGTSTDTQYF.